Presented here are 15 T cell receptor beta chains from one specimen sequenced in a study of OX40 agonist ivuxolimab in advanced cancers. Produced via immunoSEQ multiplex PCR; TCRdb's table is partial and in-frame only. The sample contains tens of thousands of clones, approximately 93% of which appear only once. The input for sequencing was CD4+ or CD8+ T cells sorted from blood, taken in a trial of the OX40 agonist ivuxolimab. The receptors shown here come from an adult with an advanced solid tumor such as melanoma, head and neck, liver or kidney cancer.

V usage is TRBV7-9 and J usage is TRBJ2-5; 9 bases fit TRBD1. The CDR3 spans 17 residues. Germline CDR1 is SEHNR and CDR2 is FQNEAQ (reference sequence). V was clipped by 1 base and J by 1 base; unmatched bases: 7. This CDR3 is CASSLGSLDRGQETQYF. The CDR3 coding sequence is TGTGCCAGCAGCTTAGGGTCCTTGGACAGGGGCCAAGAGACCCAGTACTTC.

The chain couples TRBV18 to TRBJ2-3; 9 bases map to TRBD1. Germline V lookup: CDR1 KGHSH, CDR2 LQKENI. V trimming: 3 bases; J trimming: 3 bases; junction bases outside the gene matches: 4. The CDR3 loop spans 15 amino acids. The CDR3 spells CASSPTGGRTDTQYF. The CDR3 DNA reads TGTGCCAGCTCACCTACAGGGGGCAGAACAGATACGCAGTATTTT.

V is TRBV10-1 and J is TRBJ2-2, with unresolved D. CDR3 length: 15 residues. CDR1 is WNHNN, CDR2 SYGVQD, per germline (reference sequence). With 3 bases removed from V and 4 bases from J, the gap between germline ends came to 12 bases. The chain's CDR3 is CASSDAEGFTGELFF. The CDR3 DNA reads as TGCGCCAGCAGTGACGCCGAAGGATTCACCGGGGAGCTGTTTTTT.

This chain connects TRBV28 to TRBJ1-4, with 9 bases aligning to TRBD1. Germline loops: CDR1 MDHEN, CDR2 SYDVKM. V gave up 4 bases and J gave up 7 bases; unmatched junction bases: 4. The CDR3 runs 14 residues. The chain's CDR3 is CASSSGQGAEKLFF. The CDR3, as DNA: TGTGCCAGCAGTTCGGGACAGGGTGCTGAAAAACTGTTTTTT.

This rearrangement joins TRBV15 to TRBJ1-1; D not certain. V gave up 1 base and J gave up 7 bases, with 10 bases separating them. The germline V gene has CDR1 LNHNV and CDR2 YYDKDF (reference sequence). The CDR3 runs 13 residues. The CDR3 DNA follows: TGTGCCACCAGCAGAGCTGGCGGGATTGAAGCTTTCTTT. This gives the protein CATSRAGGIEAFF.

The chain uses TRBV5-1 and TRBJ1-5; TRBD1 matches at 8 bases. This CDR3 region has 14 residues. V trimming: 0 bases; J trimming: 6 bases; junction bases outside the gene matches: 2. Germline CDR1 SGHRS, CDR2 YFSETQ. CDR3 nucleotide sequence: TGCGCCAGCAGCTTGGGAACAGGGGGTCAGCCCCAGCATTTT. This encodes CASSLGTGGQPQHF.

This clone was observed a single time. This sequence joins TRBV28 and TRBJ1-4; perhaps TRBD1 as D (5 bases). The length of the CDR3 is 16 residues. Germline lookup yields CDR1 MDHEN and CDR2 SYDVKM. Trimming left V 4 bases short and J 6 bases short, with 18 bases between. CDR3 amino acids: CASSSRQSTTDEKLFF. CDR3 nucleotides: TGTGCCAGCAGTTCCAGACAGTCCACTACAGATGAAAAACTGTTTTTT.

This chain connects TRBV15 to TRBJ1-6; TRBD1 is a possible D gene (6 bases). CDR1 is LNHNV, CDR2 YYDKDF, per germline (reference sequence). V lost 0 bases and J 6 bases, leaving 9 bases between the germline ends. This CDR3 contains 15 residues. The CDR3 loop is CATSRDPGVNSPLHF. The CDR3, as DNA: TGTGCCACCAGCAGAGATCCAGGGGTTAATTCACCCCTCCACTTT. Full variable domain (missing parts from reference TRBV15 and TRBJ1-6): DAMVIQNPRYQVTQFGKPVTLSCSQTLNHNVMYWYQQKSSQAPKLLFHYYDKDFNNEADTPDNFQSRRPNTSFCFLDIRSPGLGDTAMYLCATSRDPGVNSPLHFGNGTRLTVT.

This sequence joins TRBV4-1 and TRBJ2-3, with D perhaps matching TRBD1 (5 bases). The CDR3 has 16 residues. V lost 3 bases to trimming and J lost 0 bases, with 13 bases between them. CDR1 and CDR2 from the germline V gene are MGHRA and YSYEKL. The CDR3 region is CASSQHQTGSTDTQYF. Written as DNA, the CDR3 is TGCGCCAGCAGCCAGCATCAAACAGGCAGCACAGATACGCAGTATTTT.

V is TRBV29-1 and J is TRBJ2-3; D is tentatively TRBD1 or TRBD2 (6 bases each). The CDR3 has 13 residues. V shed 5 bases and J shed 2 bases, with 11 bases lying between them. Germline CDR1 is SQVTM and CDR2 is ANQGSEA. The CDR3 is CSVRGDFTDTQYF. CDR3 coding DNA: TGCAGCGTTAGGGGGGACTTCACAGATACGCAGTATTTT.

J is TRBJ2-7 and V is TRBV6-6, with 9 bases aligning to TRBD2. The J segment lost 2 bases and the V segment lost 0 bases, leaving 5 bases of the junction unmatched. The CDR3 is 16 amino acids. CDR1 and CDR2 (germline): MNHNY, SVGAGI (reference sequence). Written as DNA, the CDR3 is TGTGCCAGCAGTTACTCCCTGACTAGCGGCCCCTACGAGCAGTACTTC. Translation: CASSYSLTSGPYEQYF.

This chain links TRBV7-6 with TRBJ1-5, with TRBD1 identical over 7 bases. Germline CDR1 reads SGHVS; CDR2 reads FNYEAQ. The CDR3 covers 15 residues. The ends lost 5 bases at V and 2 bases at J; junction bases unmatched: 6. The CDR3 region has the DNA TGTGCCAGCAGCCCGACAGGGTTTGGCAATCAGCCCCAGCATTTT. It yields the protein CASSPTGFGNQPQHF.

The gene calls are TRBV5-5 and TRBJ1-2; D call uncertain. Trimming stripped 4 bases from V and 1 base from J, with 14 bases between. The CDR3 length is 15 residues. CDR1 and CDR2 from the germline V gene are SGHKS and YYEKEE (reference sequence). The CDR3 sequence: CASSVNRLDNYGYTF. The CDR3 nucleotides read TGTGCCAGCAGCGTGAATAGACTGGATAACTATGGCTACACCTTC.

This clone was seen just once. The chain links TRBV15 to TRBJ2-3; D may match TRBD1 or TRBD2 (6 bases each). The V gene lost 1 base and the J gene lost 3 bases, with 14 bases spanning the gap. Germline lookup yields CDR1 LNHNV and CDR2 YYDKDF (reference sequence). There are 16 residues in the CDR3. The CDR3 is CATSRAEGGRTDTQYF. CDR3 DNA sequence: TGTGCCACCAGCAGAGCCGAGGGGGGCAGAACAGATACGCAGTATTTT. Variable domain in full (rest from reference TRBV15 and TRBJ2-3): DAMVIQNPRYQVTQFGKPVTLSCSQTLNHNVMYWYQQKSSQAPKLLFHYYDKDFNNEADTPDNFQSRRPNTSFCFLDIRSPGLGDTAMYLCATSRAEGGRTDTQYFGPGTRLTVL.

CDR3 in DNA: TGTGCCAGCAGCGCGGACAGCCCGATGAGAGCTTTCTTT. This codes for CASSADSPMRAFF. The V and J genes are TRBV9 and TRBJ1-1; D is possibly TRBD1 (6 bases). The CDR3 is made up of 13 amino acids. V lost 3 bases to trimming and J lost 10 bases, with 16 bases between them. The V gene's germline CDR1 is SGDLS and CDR2 YYNGEE.